Detailed here is one T cell receptor (beta chain). Lacking the conserved final phenylalanine or tryptophan, this CDR3 likely reflects a read error. CDR3 size: 13 residues. Germline V lookup: CDR1 KGHDR, CDR2 SFDVKD. V was pared by 5 bases and J by 5 bases, with 11 bases between. The data are from a study of T cells in Graves' hyperthyroidism and ophthalmopathy. RNA transcripts gave rise to amplified TCR beta CDR3 regions. With the HTBI primer set, the TCR CDR3 went through a first round of RT-PCR. MiXCR, run by TCRdb on the multiplex PCR reads, gives a single entry per CDR3 protein. Altogether approximately 560,000 distinct CDR3 sequences are present, around 46% being singletons, with the ten largest covering 6.5% to 9%. An absence of ophthalmopathy progression within 18 months meant stable Graves' hyperthyroidism. Exclusion criteria comprised uncontrolled infection, other autoimmune disease, pregnancy or lactation.

The chain is built from TRBV24-1 and TRBJ1-1; no definite D call. The sequenced material came from peripheral blood or thyroid tissue (not recorded which). The sequence came from a woman aged 18 to 35 with Graves' hyperthyroidism. DNA of the CDR3: TGTGCCACCAGTGGGCGGGAAGGTACTGAAGCTTTCCTT. Amino acids: CATSGREGTEAFL.